This entry describes one T cell receptor (beta chain). This sample is part of a study of PD-1 blockade in mismatch repair-deficient tumors. About the study: Patients had around 12 mismatch repair-deficient cancer types, all previously treated and progressing.

Germline CDR1 SNHLY, CDR2 FYNNEI. The CDR3 is 15 residues long. The J segment lost 2 bases and the V segment lost 6 bases, leaving 4 bases of the junction unmatched. Assay: immunoSEQ multiplex PCR; the TCRdb copy retains only in-frame clones and omits some. The sample consists of 40,000 to 60,000 clones, around 80% of them appearing once. This clonotype was sampled from an adult with mismatch repair-deficient cancer. The sample in question was peripheral blood, obtained 4 weeks after starting pembrolizumab. This chain joins TRBV2 and TRBJ2-1; 10 positions agree with TRBD2. This CDR3 reads CASRAGTSAYNEQFF. In DNA, the CDR3 is TGTGCCAGCAGGGCCGGGACTAGCGCCTACAATGAGCAGTTCTTC.